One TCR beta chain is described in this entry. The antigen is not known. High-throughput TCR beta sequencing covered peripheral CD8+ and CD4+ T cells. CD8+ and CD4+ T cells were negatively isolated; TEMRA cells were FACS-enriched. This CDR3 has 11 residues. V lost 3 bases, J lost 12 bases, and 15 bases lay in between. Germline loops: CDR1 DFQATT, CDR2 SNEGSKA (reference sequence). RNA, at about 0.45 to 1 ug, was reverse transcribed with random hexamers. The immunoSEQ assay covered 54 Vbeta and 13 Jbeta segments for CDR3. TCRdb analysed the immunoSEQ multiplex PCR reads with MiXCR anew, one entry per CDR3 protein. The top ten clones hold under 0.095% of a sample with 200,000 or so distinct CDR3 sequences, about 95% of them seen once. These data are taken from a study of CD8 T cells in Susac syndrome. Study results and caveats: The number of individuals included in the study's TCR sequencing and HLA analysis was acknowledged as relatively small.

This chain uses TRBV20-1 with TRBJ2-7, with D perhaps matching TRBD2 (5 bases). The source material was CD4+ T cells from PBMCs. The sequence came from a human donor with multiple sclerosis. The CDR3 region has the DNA TGCAGTGCTAGTAGGATGAGGGAGTTGTACTTC. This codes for CSASRMRELYF.